A single sample is the source of the 20 T cell receptor beta chains below, sequenced in a study of T cells in localized non-small cell lung cancer (dated by TCRdb to between 2020 and 2021). Library preparation used the immunoSEQ multiplex PCR assay. TCRdb retrieved this table from immuneACCESS and kept in-frame rearrangements only. Not all clones are present; in checked studies, unresolved V genes account for under half, and no reason is known for the remainder. The sample table records under 45,000 clones; around 83% of these occur just once. The biggest ten clones account for approximately 8.6% of the sample. Sequenced material: PBMCs, taken before any cancer treatment. These receptors all come from a man aged 40 to 75 with stage II lung adenocarcinoma.

The gene calls are TRBV7-6 and TRBJ2-1; D remains ambiguous. The CDR3 extends over 12 amino acids. Trimming stripped 1 base from V and 9 bases from J, with 7 bases between. Germline CDR1 is SGHVS and CDR2 is FNYEAQ. The CDR3 loop is CASSLDHGEQFF. CDR3 sequence (DNA): TGTGCCAGCAGCTTAGACCACGGTGAGCAGTTCTTC. Complete variable domain (other parts from reference TRBV7-6 and TRBJ2-1): GAGVSQSPRYKVTKRGQDVALRCDPISGHVSLYWYRQALGQGPEFLTYFNYEAQQDKSGLPNDRFSAERPEGSISTLTIQRTEQRDSAMYRCASSLDHGEQFFGPGTRLTVL.

The chain employs TRBV7-9 and TRBJ2-7; no clear D gene. CDR3 length: 15 residues. Trimming cost V 1 base and J 0 bases, with 10 bases left between them. Germline CDR1 and CDR2: SEHNR and FQNEAQ (reference sequence). Here the CDR3 DNA reads TGTGCCAGCAGCTTAGATGGCCTTAGCTCCTACGAGCAGTACTTC. Amino acids: CASSLDGLSSYEQYF.

The rearrangement links TRBV6-1 to TRBJ1-4; perhaps TRBD1 as D (5 bases). Germline lookup yields CDR1 MNHNS and CDR2 SASEGT. The CDR3 sequence is 15 residues long. Trimming took 4 bases from V and 6 from J, leaving 15 bases between them. CDR3 sequence: CASSGQGGSYEKLFF. The DNA of the CDR3 is TGTGCCAGCAGTGGTCAGGGCGGGTCCTATGAAAAACTGTTTTTT.

The chain is built from TRBV5-1 and TRBJ2-5; 14 bases map to TRBD2. CDR1 is SGHRS, CDR2 YFSETQ, per germline. Trimming took 2 bases from V and 6 from J; bases not matched to a gene: 9. CDR3 size: 17 residues. Here the CDR3 DNA reads TGCGCCAGCAGCTTAACCGGGACTAGCGGGAGTAGGCAGACCCAGTACTTC. Protein: CASSLTGTSGSRQTQYF.

The table lists this clone with a few counts. V gene TRBV6-5 combines with J gene TRBJ1-4; the match to TRBD1 covers 7 bases. The germline V gene encodes CDR1 MNHEY and CDR2 SVGAGI. V lost 6 bases and J lost 8; bases outside the gene matches: 9. CDR3 length: 14 amino acids. The CDR3 sequence: CASSSGGGREKLFF. The CDR3 region has the DNA TGTGCCAGCAGCTCAGGGGGGGGACGGGAAAAACTGTTTTTT.

The rearrangement links TRBV15 to TRBJ2-7, with 10 bases identical to TRBD1. Germline CDR1 is LNHNV and CDR2 is YYDKDF (reference sequence). The J segment lost 7 bases and the V segment lost 2 bases, leaving 14 bases of the junction unmatched. CDR3 size: 17 residues. The CDR3 here is CATSRKRVGTGANEQYF. In nucleotides, the CDR3 is TGTGCCACCAGCAGAAAAAGGGTGGGGACAGGGGCAAATGAGCAGTACTTC.

The chain links TRBV6-5 to TRBJ2-1; 8 nucleotides match TRBD1. This CDR3 comprises 14 residues. Trimming removed 6 bases from V and 3 bases from J; junction bases left unmatched: 4. The V gene's germline CDR1 is MNHEY and CDR2 SVGAGI. This CDR3 is CASRATGGYNEQFF. CDR3 sequence (DNA): TGTGCCAGCAGAGCTACAGGGGGCTACAATGAGCAGTTCTTC.

The rearrangement uses TRBV11-2 and TRBJ2-7; D uncertain. The CDR3 runs to 14 residues. Trimming took 5 bases from V and 8 from J, leaving 19 bases between them. Germline lookup yields CDR1 SGHAT and CDR2 FQNNGV. In DNA, the CDR3 is TGTGCCAGCAGCCAAGATCCCTCAGGTTTCAAGCAGTACTTC. Protein: CASSQDPSGFKQYF.

The genes are TRBV7-2 and TRBJ1-2; 8 nucleotides agree with TRBD1. CDR1 and CDR2 (germline): SGHTA, FQGNSA. This CDR3 is built from 17 residues. The J segment lost 0 bases and the V segment lost 1 base, leaving 7 bases of the junction unmatched. CDR3 sequence (DNA): TGTGCCAGCAGCTTAGTATCAGGACAGGGTGCTAACTATGGCTACACCTTC. It encodes CASSLVSGQGANYGYTF.

This clone occurred a few times. This sequence joins TRBV19 and TRBJ1-5; tentatively, D is TRBD1 (5 bases). This CDR3 comprises 14 residues. Deletions cut 5 bases from V and 0 bases from J, with 8 bases between. The germline V gene has CDR1 LNHDA and CDR2 SQIVND (reference sequence). The CDR3 sequence: CASSSDSSNQPQHF. Here the CDR3 DNA reads TGTGCCAGTAGTTCTGACAGTAGCAATCAGCCCCAGCATTTT.

The chain recombines TRBV19 with TRBJ2-7; 7 positions agree with TRBD2. Trimming cost V 1 base and J 3 bases; bases outside gene matches: 3. The CDR3 runs to 14 residues. Per germline, CDR1 LNHDA and CDR2 SQIVND (reference sequence). The CDR3 here is CASSIGLADYEQYF. The DNA of the CDR3 is TGTGCCAGTAGTATAGGGCTAGCGGACTACGAGCAGTACTTC.

The gene calls are TRBV28 and TRBJ2-5; TRBD1 matches 11 bases. The germline CDR1 and CDR2 sequences are MDHEN and SYDVKM. V dropped 6 bases and J dropped 4; count of bases not matched to a gene: 7. The CDR3 spans 15 residues. The CDR3 here is CASSRGTGGLETQYF. The DNA for the CDR3 is TGTGCCAGCAGCCGCGGGACAGGGGGTTTAGAGACCCAGTACTTC.

The chain combines TRBV10-3 with TRBJ2-1; 11 positions agree with TRBD2. CDR1 and CDR2 from the germline V gene are ENHRY and SYGVKD. Germline trimming cut 8 bases from V and 9 bases from J; bases unmatched to any gene: 6. CDR3 length: 13 residues. DNA for the CDR3: TGTGCCATCGGTACTAGCGGGGGAGCTGAGCAGTTCTTC. Encoded protein: CAIGTSGGAEQFF.

V and J are TRBV19 and TRBJ2-5; a weak D match, TRBD2 (5 bases). V was clipped by 5 bases and J by 2 bases, with 18 bases between them. CDR1 LNHDA and CDR2 SQIVND come from the germline V gene (reference sequence). The length of the CDR3 is 16 residues. CDR3 sequence: CASSGRRSPGQETQYF. In nucleotides, the CDR3 is TGTGCCAGTAGTGGACGTCGAAGCCCGGGACAAGAGACCCAGTACTTC.

V usage is TRBV5-1 and J usage is TRBJ2-7; D is perhaps TRBD1 or TRBD2 (5 bases each). CDR3 length: 13 amino acids. Trimming took off 2 bases at V and 2 bases at J, with 8 bases between the two ends. In germline, CDR1 is SGHRS, CDR2 YFSETQ. CDR3 residues: CASSFQGAYEQYF. The CDR3 nucleotides read TGCGCCAGCAGCTTTCAGGGAGCCTACGAGCAGTACTTC.

The CDR3 nucleotides read TGCGCCAGCAGCCAAGACGTTTTGGCTCGTACGCAGTATTTT. Protein: CASSQDVLARTQYF. The chain uses TRBV4-3 and TRBJ2-3; D gene unclear. Per the germline V gene, CDR1 is LGHNA and CDR2 is YSLEER. CDR3 length: 14 amino acids. V gave up 0 bases and J gave up 8 bases, with 12 bases separating them.

Only a few counts were recorded for this clone. The rearrangement links TRBV28 to TRBJ1-1, with D maybe TRBD1 (6 bases). Germline V gene lookup returns CDR1 MDHEN and CDR2 SYDVKM. Deletions cut 4 bases from V and 1 base from J, with 16 bases between. The length of the CDR3 is 16 residues. The CDR3 is CASSSGTRRENTEAFF. The CDR3 nucleotides read TGTGCCAGCAGTTCCGGGACAAGGAGGGAGAACACTGAAGCTTTCTTT.

The chain is built from TRBV18 and TRBJ1-3; maybe TRBD1 (5 bases). Trimming left V 0 bases short and J 2 bases short, with 11 bases between. CDR1 is KGHSH and CDR2 is LQKENI in the germline V gene. CDR3 size: 16 residues. CDR3 region: CASSPPIQGPGNTIYF. CDR3 nucleotides: TGTGCCAGCTCACCACCGATCCAGGGACCTGGAAACACCATATATTTT.

V is TRBV5-1 and J is TRBJ1-1, with D tentatively TRBD1 (6 bases). CDR1 and CDR2 (germline): SGHRS, YFSETQ. There are 14 residues in the CDR3. V lost 8 bases and J 0 bases, leaving 14 bases between the germline ends. CDR3 DNA: TGCGCCAGTGCGATCGGGGACATGAACACTGAAGCTTTCTTT. Translation gives CASAIGDMNTEAFF. The full variable domain, with the rest looked up from reference TRBV5-1 and TRBJ1-1, is KAGVTQTPRYLIKTRGQQVTLSCSPISGHRSVSWYQQTPGQGLQFLFEYFSETQRNKGNFPGRFSGRQFSNSRSEMNVSTLELGDSALYLCASAIGDMNTEAFFGQGTRLTVV.

The genes are TRBV7-2 and TRBJ2-5; tentatively, D is TRBD2 (6 bases). The germline CDR1 and CDR2 sequences are SGHTA and FQGNSA. V was pared by 1 base and J by 11 bases, with 20 bases between. The CDR3 extends over 15 amino acids. CDR3 sequence reads: CASSLDRDSSSEQYF. The CDR3 DNA reads TGTGCCAGCAGCTTAGACCGGGACTCCTCTTCGGAGCAGTACTTC. Full variable domain (outside the CDR3, taken from reference TRBV7-2 and TRBJ2-5): GAGVSQSPSNKVTEKGKDVELRCDPISGHTALYWYRQSLGQGLEFLIYFQGNSAPDKSGLPSDRFSAERTGGSVSTLTIQRTQQEDSAVYLCASSLDRDSSSEQYFGPGTRLLVL.